Reported below is one TCR beta chain. Its antigen remains unknown. The ends lost 7 bases at V and 3 bases at J; junction bases unmatched: 5. Germline-derived CDR1 and CDR2 are DFQATT and SNEGSKA (reference sequence). The CDR3 is made up of 13 amino acids. These data belong to a study of response to subunit inactivated influenza vaccine. TCRdb independently ran MiXCR on the RT-PCR reads; one entry per CDR3 protein. Seen here are hundreds of thousands of distinct CDR3 sequences, approximately 15% observed once, and the top ten hold less than 4%. General study results and limits: The authors put forward the suggestion that each seasonal influenza vaccination may bring in only a limited number of new T cells.

The V call is TRBV20-1, the J call TRBJ1-1; 10 bases line up with TRBD1. The sample here was CD4+ T cells sorted from PBMCs, taken about 23 months after vaccination. The TCR sequence derives from a man between 50 and 69 years old who received an inactivated influenza vaccine. The CDR3 here is CSGPDRGYTEAFF. The DNA for the CDR3 is TGCAGTGGCCCGGACAGGGGGTACACTGAAGCTTTCTTT.